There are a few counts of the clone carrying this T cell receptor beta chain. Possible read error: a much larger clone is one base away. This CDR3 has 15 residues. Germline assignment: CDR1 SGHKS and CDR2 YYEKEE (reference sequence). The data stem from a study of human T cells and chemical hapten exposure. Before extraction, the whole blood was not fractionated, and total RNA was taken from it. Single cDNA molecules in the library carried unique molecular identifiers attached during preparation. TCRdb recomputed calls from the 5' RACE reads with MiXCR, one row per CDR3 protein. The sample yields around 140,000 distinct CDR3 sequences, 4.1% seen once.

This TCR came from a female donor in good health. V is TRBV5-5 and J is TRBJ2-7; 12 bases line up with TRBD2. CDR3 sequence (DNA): TGTGCCAGCAGCCTGACTAGCGGGGGCTCCGACGAGCAGTACTTC. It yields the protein CASSLTSGGSDEQYF.